The present TCR beta chain was sequenced within a study of cytomegalovirus exposure and HLA in healthy donors. To note about this clone: No antigen is known for it.

The study ran its PCR with 60 Vbeta and 13 Jbeta primers. Authors' data handling: Unique TCR beta chains numbered about 80 million in a later analysis, with roughly 9.9 million shared. Measured with immunoSEQ multiplex PCR; TCRdb has only the in-frame clones, and not every one. V and J calls and clone size are given by that table; D and trimming were obtained from the DNA. Reported are about 130,000 clones; the ten largest clones contain approximately 0.99%. Germline assignment: CDR1 MNHNS and CDR2 SASEGT. Trimming stripped 5 bases from V and 2 bases from J, with 11 bases between. The CDR3 is made up of 14 amino acids. Study-wide results and caveats: Most TCR sequences were seen very rarely across donors, but some public TCRs occurred in many.

The source is a man between 18 and 35 years old in good health and CMV-seronegative. V usage is TRBV6-1 and J usage is TRBJ2-3; D is possibly TRBD1 (6 bases). Sequenced input: PBMCs. CDR3 loop: CASSSRDITDTQYF. CDR3 nucleotide sequence: TGTGCCAGCAGTTCTCGGGACATCACAGATACGCAGTATTTT.